These T cell receptor beta chains were read from a single sample in a study of post-analysis software for immune sequencing data. TCRdb redid the calling of the PCR reads with MiXCR, one entry per CDR3 protein. Here the sample spans about 770,000 distinct CDR3 sequences, around 46% being singletons. The sequenced sample consisted of blood. The receptors originated from a girl aged 5-17 years with multiple sclerosis. The CDR3 runs from the conserved cysteine through the conserved F or W. A D gene is named only where the DNA matches it firmly. A row's size may be missing; if present it is once, few, many or a size class.

DNA	CDR3	size	J	D	V
TGCAGTATGAGCGGGGTCTCCTACAATGAGCAGTTCTTC	CSMSGVSYNEQFF	NA	TRBJ2-1	TRBD2	TRBV20-1
TGCAGTGCTAGAGATACAGGGCACCCCACAGATACGCAGTATTTT	CSARDTGHPTDTQYF	few	TRBJ2-3	NA	TRBV20-1
TGTGCCAGCAGCTTAGGACCCGGGACTAGCGGAGTCGGGGAGCTGTTTTTT	CASSLGPGTSGVGELFF	few	TRBJ2-2	TRBD2	TRBV7-2
TGCAGCGTTAAGTGGGAGGTTAGATACAATGAGCAGTTCTTC	CSVKWEVRYNEQFF	few	TRBJ2-1	NA	TRBV29-1
TGTGCCAGCAGTTTAGTCAGCGGATCGGGGCAGTACTTC	CASSLVSGSGQYF	NA	TRBJ2-7	NA	TRBV12-3/TRBV12-4
TGCAGCGTTGAAGTCGGGGTCTACGAGCAGTACTTC	CSVEVGVYEQYF	NA	TRBJ2-7	NA	TRBV29-1
TGTGCCAGCAGCTCTATTAAGAATGAAAAACTGTTTTTT	CASSSIKNEKLFF	once	TRBJ1-4	NA	TRBV11-2
TGTGCCAGCAGGATTCTTGAGTACGGAGTTAATGAAAAACTGTTTTTT	CASRILEYGVNEKLFF	few	TRBJ1-4	NA	TRBV12-3/TRBV12-4
TGCAGTGCTAGAGATAGACGGGGCGGGAATGAGCAGTTCTTC	CSARDRRGGNEQFF	NA	TRBJ2-1	NA	TRBV20-1
TGTGCCAGCTCTTACCCAGGATCCTACAATGAGCAGTTCTTC	CASSYPGSYNEQFF	NA	TRBJ2-1	NA	TRBV12-3/TRBV12-4
TGTGCCAGCTCACCACCGTTCGGGGGCGAGCAGTACTTC	CASSPPFGGEQYF	few	TRBJ2-7	NA	TRBV18
TGTGCCAGCAGTTACACCGCTGGGGCCAACGTCCTGACTTTC	CASSYTAGANVLTF	NA	TRBJ2-6	NA	TRBV6-6
TGTGCCAGCAGTGAATACGGGACGAAGATATACAATGAGCAGTTCTTC	CASSEYGTKIYNEQFF	few	TRBJ2-1	NA	TRBV25-1
TGTGCCAGCAGCAAATCGGCCCCAAGGCAGGGGATACAGCCCCAGCATTTT	CASSKSAPRQGIQPQHF	NA	TRBJ1-5	NA	TRBV7-9
TGTGCCAGCAGTGAAGCGCTGGGGGCTTTCAGAGGCCCAGAGACCCAGTACTTC	CASSEALGAFRGPETQYF	NA	TRBJ2-5	NA	TRBV6-1
TGTGCCAGCAGCTGGGGGACTAGCGGGCCCTCCTGGCGAGAGACCCAGTACTTC	CASSWGTSGPSWRETQYF	NA	TRBJ2-5	TRBD2	TRBV7-9
TGTGCCAGCAGTCCTTCACTAGGGGGGTACGAGCAGTACTTC	CASSPSLGGYEQYF	NA	TRBJ2-7	NA	TRBV27
TGTGCCAGCAGCACTAGACTAGCGGGGGACGAGCAGTACTTC	CASSTRLAGDEQYF	few	TRBJ2-7	TRBD2	TRBV6-6
TGTGCCAGCAGCTTCGGACATCTCGTGGCACCCCTCCACTTT	CASSFGHLVAPLHF	NA	TRBJ1-6	NA	TRBV11-3
TGCAGTGCTAGAGAACGGCAGGGGCGACCCAACGGTGGCTACACCTTC	CSARERQGRPNGGYTF	NA	TRBJ1-2	NA	TRBV20-1
TGCGCCAGCAGCCAAGTTATGGGCAGGCAAGAGACCCAGTACTTC	CASSQVMGRQETQYF	NA	TRBJ2-5	NA	TRBV4-3
TGTGCCAGCAGTCGGTCTACCCTAGGGACGAGCAATGAGCAGTTCTTC	CASSRSTLGTSNEQFF	few	TRBJ2-1	NA	TRBV2
TGCGCCAGCAGCTTGAATCTGAACACTGAAGCTTTCTTT	CASSLNLNTEAFF	NA	TRBJ1-1	NA	TRBV5-1
TGTGCCAGCAGTTTTTCGCCGACACCCTACGAGCAGTACTTC	CASSFSPTPYEQYF	NA	TRBJ2-7	NA	TRBV12-3/TRBV12-4
TGCGCCAGCGGGACTAGCAGCACAGATACGCAGTATTTT	CASGTSSTDTQYF	few	TRBJ2-3	TRBD2	TRBV5-1
TGTGCCAGCAGGCCGACTAGCGCGGACTACGAGCAGTACTTC	CASRPTSADYEQYF	NA	TRBJ2-7	TRBD2	TRBV28
TGTGCCAGCAGTTTAATGGCAGATACGCAGTATTTT	CASSLMADTQYF	few	TRBJ2-3	NA	TRBV12-3/TRBV12-4
TGCAGTGCTAGTAGGCGGACGATCTACGAGCAGTACTTC	CSASRRTIYEQYF	NA	TRBJ2-7	NA	TRBV20-1
TGTGCCACCAGCAGACCTAGCGGGACTACCCAAGAGACCCAGTACTTC	CATSRPSGTTQETQYF	NA	TRBJ2-5	TRBD2	TRBV15
TGTGCCAGCGTGGGACTTATAGAGACCCAGTACTTC	CASVGLIETQYF	NA	TRBJ2-5	NA	TRBV6-2/TRBV6-3
TGCAGCGCGGAGGCAGCTAACTATGGCTACACCTTC	CSAEAANYGYTF	few	TRBJ1-2	NA	TRBV29-1
TGCAGTGCTAGAGATAGCGGGAGACCCTACGAGCAGTACTTC	CSARDSGRPYEQYF	NA	TRBJ2-7	TRBD2	TRBV20-1
TGCAGCGTTGAGACGACGGGGGGGAATGAGCAGTTCTTC	CSVETTGGNEQFF	few	TRBJ2-1	TRBD2	TRBV29-1
TGTGCCAGCAGTTCGCCCGGACAGGGTCTCTATGGCTACACCTTC	CASSSPGQGLYGYTF	NA	TRBJ1-2	TRBD1	TRBV28
TGCGCCAGCAGCTTACAGGGAGAGGGCTACGAGCAGTACTTC	CASSLQGEGYEQYF	few	TRBJ2-7	NA	TRBV5-1
TGTGCCATCAGTGAGTCAGAGGCCAGGAGGTATGGCTACACCTTC	CAISESEARRYGYTF	few	TRBJ1-2	NA	TRBV10-3
TGTGCCAGCAGCTTAGATAGGATAAATGAGCAGTTCTTC	CASSLDRINEQFF	NA	TRBJ2-1	NA	TRBV11-2
TGCAGCGTTCCAAGGGACAGTTCTGGGGCCAACGTCCTGACTTTC	CSVPRDSSGANVLTF	NA	TRBJ2-6	TRBD1	TRBV29-1
TGTGCCAGCAGGCAGGGTGAGGAGCAGTTCTTC	CASRQGEEQFF	few	TRBJ2-1	NA	TRBV6-1
TGTGCCAGCCCTGGGGGGTCATATGGCTACACCTTC	CASPGGSYGYTF	NA	TRBJ1-2	NA	TRBV21-1